These 14 T cell receptor beta chains originate from one sample sequenced in a study of cytomegalovirus exposure and HLA in healthy donors. Vbeta (60) and Jbeta (13) primers were used in the PCR. The repertoire was sequenced with immunoSEQ multiplex PCR; TCRdb's copy has only in-frame clones and lacks some. The sample has about 160,000 clones; about two thirds are singletons. The sequenced sample was PBMCs. The receptors here all came from a woman aged 25 to 39 in good health and CMV-seronegative.

The chain joins TRBV2 to TRBJ2-2; 8 bases agree with TRBD1. With V trimmed by 10 bases and J by 4 bases, 14 bases remained unmatched. CDR3 length equals 16 residues. Germline loops: CDR1 SNHLY, CDR2 FYNNEI. Here the CDR3 DNA reads TGTGCCACCCGGGACAGGAATCTCGGAGGCACCGGGGAGCTGTTTTTT. Its translation is CATRDRNLGGTGELFF.

This clone was detected a few times. The chain has TRBV14 and TRBJ2-5, with TRBD2 matching over 7 bases. TRBJ2-7 matches the DNA end more closely, so the J call is doubtful. The CDR3 is made up of 16 amino acids. CDR1 is SGHDN and CDR2 is FVKESK in the germline V gene. This chain's CDR3 is CASSPASWTSYYEQYF. The CDR3 DNA reads TGTGCCAGCAGCCCAGCAAGCTGGACTAGTTACTACGAGCAGTACTTC.

The V call is TRBV2, the J call TRBJ1-4, with D maybe TRBD1 (6 bases). CDR3 length: 15 residues. Between the trimmed V and J ends, which lost 7 bases and 0 bases, there was a span of 12 bases. Germline assignment: CDR1 SNHLY and CDR2 FYNNEI. The CDR3 region is CASTGTLTTNEKLFF. The DNA of the CDR3 is TGTGCCAGCACCGGGACACTAACAACTAATGAAAAACTGTTTTTT.

About this clone itself: An end of the junction does not agree with germline; a read error may underlie this. This chain joins TRBV7-9 and TRBJ2-1; 14 nucleotides agree with TRBD2. Germline lookup yields CDR1 SEHNR and CDR2 FQNEAQ (reference sequence). The CDR3 covers 16 residues. In DNA form, the CDR3 reads TGTTCCAGCAGGGGACTAGCGGGAGCCTCATACAATGAGCAGTTCTTC. It is translated as CSSRGLAGASYNEQFF. Complete variable domain (other parts from reference TRBV7-9 and TRBJ2-1): DTGVSQNPRHKITKRGQNVTFRCDPISEHNRLYWYRQTLGQGPEFLTYFQNEAQLEKSRLLSDRFSAERPKGSFSTLEIQRTEQGDSAMYLCSSRGLAGASYNEQFFGPGTRLTVL.

V and J are TRBV19 and TRBJ2-7; D ambiguous. The V gene's germline CDR1 is LNHDA and CDR2 SQIVND (reference sequence). The CDR3 is 13 residues long. The V end lost 3 bases, the J end lost 2 bases, and 8 bases lay between the germline ends. Here the CDR3 reads CASSISITYEQYF. CDR3 DNA: TGTGCCAGTAGTATTAGTATAACCTACGAGCAGTACTTC.

The rearrangement links TRBV4-1 to TRBJ2-1, with D uncertain. Germline values: CDR1 MGHRA, CDR2 YSYEKL. V shed 7 bases and J shed 4 bases, with 11 bases lying between them. This CDR3 is built from 13 residues. CDR3 sequence reads: CASMSHGYNEQFF. CDR3 nucleotides: TGCGCCAGCATGTCCCACGGGTACAATGAGCAGTTCTTC.

The chain couples TRBV7-2 to TRBJ2-7, with 14 bases fitting TRBD2. The CDR3 consists of 18 residues. J was trimmed by 2 bases and V by 4 bases; bases with no gene match: 10. Germline V gene data show CDR1 as SGHTA and CDR2 as FQGNSA. CDR3 bases: TGTGCCAGCAGCTCTAGAGCCCAGACTAGCGGGAGGGCCTACGAGCAGTACTTC. Its translation is CASSSRAQTSGRAYEQYF.

This clone showed up just once. J is TRBJ2-5 and V is TRBV5-4; D possibly corresponds to TRBD1 (6 bases). Trimming stripped 2 bases from V and 9 bases from J, with 20 bases between. Germline lookup yields CDR1 SGHNT and CDR2 YYREEE (reference sequence). There are 15 residues in the CDR3. Written as DNA, the CDR3 is TGTGCCAGCAGCTTAGGGGGAGCCCCCCAGAGGGCCCAGTACTTC. As protein: CASSLGGAPQRAQYF.

The chain has TRBV5-6 and TRBJ2-2, with a tentative D call TRBD2 (5 bases). This CDR3 is 16 amino acids long. V lost 4 bases, J lost 7 bases, and 20 bases lay in between. Germline CDR1 SGHDT, CDR2 YYEEEE. The CDR3: CASSLLAEVRIGELFF. DNA for the CDR3: TGTGCCAGCAGCCTTTTGGCGGAGGTTCGAATCGGGGAGCTGTTTTTT.

The chain uses TRBV15 and TRBJ2-1; a weak D match, TRBD2 (6 bases). The CDR3 length is 14 residues. In germline, CDR1 is LNHNV, CDR2 YYDKDF (reference sequence). V was pared by 0 bases and J by 8 bases, with 11 bases between. In DNA, the CDR3 is TGTGCCACCAGCAGAGAGGCGGGATCCCATGAGCAGTTCTTC. Residues: CATSREAGSHEQFF.

The V and J genes are TRBV7-6 and TRBJ2-1; 8 bases map to TRBD1. Germline assignment: CDR1 SGHVS and CDR2 FNYEAQ. V gave up 5 bases and J gave up 7 bases; unmatched junction bases: 7. The CDR3 is 14 amino acids. The DNA of the CDR3 is TGTGCCAGCAGCCCGATCAGGGGGCCTAATGAGCAGTTCTTC. Its protein is CASSPIRGPNEQFF.

V gene TRBV7-9 combines with J gene TRBJ1-4; a possible D gene is TRBD1 (5 bases). The CDR3 consists of 12 residues. Trimming shortened V by 6 bases and J by 6 bases, and 8 bases separated the two germline ends. The germline V gene encodes CDR1 SEHNR and CDR2 FQNEAQ (reference sequence). The CDR3 region has the DNA TGTGCCAGCAGTCTAGGGGATGAAAAACTGTTTTTT. This gives the protein CASSLGDEKLFF.

The chain is built from TRBV15 and TRBJ2-7, with a weak D call TRBD2 (5 bases). The V end was cut by 4 bases, the J end by 0 bases, with 13 bases between. The germline CDR1 and CDR2 sequences are LNHNV and YYDKDF (reference sequence). The CDR3 loop spans 15 amino acids. The chain's CDR3 is CATSNTRETSYEQYF. CDR3 DNA: TGTGCCACCAGCAATACTAGGGAAACCTCCTACGAGCAGTACTTC.

The rearrangement links TRBV27 to TRBJ2-5; 8 nucleotides agree with TRBD1. This CDR3 has 13 amino acids. Trimming removed 2 bases from V and 13 bases from J; junction bases left unmatched: 9. Germline CDR1 and CDR2: MNHEY and SMNVEV (reference sequence). The CDR3 spells CASSLTGGNKMYF. In nucleotides, the CDR3 is TGTGCCAGCAGTTTAACAGGGGGGAATAAAATGTACTTC.